These T cell receptor beta chains were read from a single sample in a study of blood T cell repertoires in COVID-19. Only in-frame clones appear in the TCRdb table, and some are missing; sequencing was by immunoSEQ multiplex PCR. This table has some 170,000 clones, roughly 80% appearing once. Material: peripheral blood. All receptors come from a man between 65 and 85 years old with acute or convalescent COVID-19. Both conserved end residues are part of each CDR3. Each record gives: CDR3 length, V gene, J gene, clone size, D gene, CDR3 protein, CDR3 DNA. The D gene is left open where the match is weak. A row's size may be missing; if present it is once, few, many or a size class.

len: 14; v_gene: TRBV19; j_gene: TRBJ2-7; abundance: NA; d_gene: TRBD1; CDR3aa: CASSLGTGADEQYF; CDR3nt: TGTGCCAGTAGTCTCGGGACAGGGGCCGACGAGCAGTACTTC
len: 15; v_gene: TRBV6-1; j_gene: TRBJ2-3; abundance: once; d_gene: NA; CDR3aa: CASSDAHFSTDTQYF; CDR3nt: TGTGCCAGCAGTGACGCCCACTTTAGCACAGATACGCAGTATTTT
len: 12; v_gene: TRBV19; j_gene: TRBJ1-4; abundance: NA; d_gene: NA; CDR3aa: CASSTLTGGQFF; CDR3nt: TGTGCCAGTAGTACCCTGACAGGCGGTCAATTTTTT
len: 11; v_gene: TRBV29-1; j_gene: TRBJ1-2; abundance: few; d_gene: NA; CDR3aa: CSVGPPDSYTF; CDR3nt: TGCAGCGTTGGACCCCCGGACAGCTACACCTTC
len: 14; v_gene: TRBV28; j_gene: TRBJ2-1; abundance: NA; d_gene: TRBD2; CDR3aa: CASSSGSSYNEQFF; CDR3nt: TGTGCCAGCAGTAGCGGGAGCTCCTACAATGAGCAGTTCTTC
len: 13; v_gene: TRBV7-9; j_gene: TRBJ2-7; abundance: NA; d_gene: TRBD2; CDR3aa: CASSLSGAYEQYF; CDR3nt: TGTGCCAGCAGCCTTAGCGGGGCCTACGAGCAGTACTTC
len: 20; v_gene: TRBV7-8; j_gene: TRBJ1-1; abundance: NA; d_gene: TRBD1; CDR3aa: CASSLSYAGTGGVGNTEAFF; CDR3nt: TGTGCCAGCAGCTTATCATATGCCGGGACAGGGGGGGTCGGGAACACTGAAGCTTTCTTT
len: 15; v_gene: TRBV5-1; j_gene: TRBJ2-3; abundance: NA; d_gene: NA; CDR3aa: CASSFSRGGTDTQYF; CDR3nt: TGCGCCAGCAGCTTCAGCAGGGGGGGCACAGATACGCAGTATTTT
len: 14; v_gene: TRBV10-3; j_gene: TRBJ2-1; abundance: NA; d_gene: TRBD1; CDR3aa: CAISGQGSYNEQFF; CDR3nt: TGTGCCATCAGCGGACAGGGGTCCTACAATGAGCAGTTCTTC
len: 13; v_gene: TRBV29-1; j_gene: TRBJ1-2; abundance: once; d_gene: NA; CDR3aa: CSVNSRSDYGYTF; CDR3nt: TGCAGCGTGAATTCCCGATCAGACTATGGCTACACCTTC
len: 12; v_gene: TRBV30; j_gene: TRBJ1-1; abundance: NA; d_gene: NA; CDR3aa: CAWSLQGYEAFF; CDR3nt: TGTGCCTGGAGCCTGCAGGGATATGAAGCTTTCTTT
len: 15; v_gene: TRBV5-1; j_gene: TRBJ2-5; abundance: once; d_gene: TRBD1; CDR3aa: CASSAGQGFWETQYF; CDR3nt: TGCGCCAGCAGCGCCGGACAGGGGTTTTGGGAGACCCAGTACTTC
len: 12; v_gene: TRBV6-1; j_gene: TRBJ1-5; abundance: once; d_gene: NA; CDR3aa: CASSDLIQPQHF; CDR3nt: TGTGCCAGCAGTGATTTAATTCAGCCCCAGCATTTT
len: 15; v_gene: TRBV2; j_gene: TRBJ1-1; abundance: NA; d_gene: NA; CDR3aa: CASSELGGSNTEAFF; CDR3nt: TGTGCCAGCAGTGAATTGGGGGGGTCGAACACTGAAGCTTTCTTT
len: 14; v_gene: TRBV6-5; j_gene: TRBJ2-5; abundance: NA; d_gene: TRBD1; CDR3aa: CASSYRGRGETQYF; CDR3nt: TGTGCCAGCAGTTACCGCGGCAGGGGGGAGACCCAGTACTTC
len: 16; v_gene: TRBV19; j_gene: TRBJ1-1; abundance: NA; d_gene: NA; CDR3aa: CASSIMGGARGTEAFF; CDR3nt: TGTGCCAGTAGTATTATGGGGGGGGCGCGGGGCACTGAAGCTTTCTTT
len: 16; v_gene: TRBV7-3; j_gene: TRBJ2-1; abundance: NA; d_gene: NA; CDR3aa: CASSGSLASSYNEQFF; CDR3nt: TGTGCCAGCAGCGGGTCGCTAGCGTCCTCCTACAATGAGCAGTTCTTC
len: 18; v_gene: TRBV10-3; j_gene: TRBJ1-5; abundance: NA; d_gene: TRBD1; CDR3aa: CAISDAGQGVRSNQPQHF; CDR3nt: TGTGCCATCAGTGACGCCGGACAGGGGGTAAGGAGCAATCAGCCCCAGCATTTT
len: 17; v_gene: TRBV18; j_gene: TRBJ1-1; abundance: NA; d_gene: NA; CDR3aa: CASSPPQSRQPGTEAFF; CDR3nt: TGTGCCAGCTCACCACCTCAATCCAGGCAGCCGGGGACTGAAGCTTTCTTT
len: 12; v_gene: TRBV11-2; j_gene: TRBJ1-1; abundance: few; d_gene: NA; CDR3aa: CASSPAGPGAFF; CDR3nt: TGTGCCAGCAGCCCCGCCGGCCCAGGGGCTTTCTTT
len: 14; v_gene: TRBV29-1; j_gene: TRBJ2-5; abundance: few; d_gene: TRBD2; CDR3aa: CSGSGTSGVETQYF; CDR3nt: TGCAGCGGATCCGGGACTAGCGGTGTAGAGACCCAGTACTTC